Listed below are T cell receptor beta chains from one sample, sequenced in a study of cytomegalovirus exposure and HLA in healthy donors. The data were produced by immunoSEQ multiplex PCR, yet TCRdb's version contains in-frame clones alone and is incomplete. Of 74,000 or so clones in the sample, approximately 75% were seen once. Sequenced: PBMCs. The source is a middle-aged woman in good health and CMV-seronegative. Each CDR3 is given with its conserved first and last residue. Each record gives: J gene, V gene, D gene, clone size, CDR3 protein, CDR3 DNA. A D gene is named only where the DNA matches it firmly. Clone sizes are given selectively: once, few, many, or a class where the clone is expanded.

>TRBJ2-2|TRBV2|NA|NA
CASSEGRITGELFF
TGTGCCAGCAGTGAAGGCAGAATTACCGGGGAGCTGTTTTTT
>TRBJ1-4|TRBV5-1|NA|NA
CASSLQSQGEKLFF
TGCGCCAGCAGCCTCCAGAGTCAGGGTGAAAAACTGTTTTTT
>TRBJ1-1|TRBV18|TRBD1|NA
CASSPATGDNTEAFF
TGTGCCAGCTCACCAGCCACAGGGGATAACACTGAAGCTTTCTTT
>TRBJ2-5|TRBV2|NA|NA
CASSEQDQETQYF
TGTGCCAGCAGTGAGCAGGACCAAGAGACCCAGTACTTC
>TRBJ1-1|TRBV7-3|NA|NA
CASSLNPGESTEAFF
TGTGCCAGCAGCTTAAATCCAGGGGAGAGTACTGAAGCTTTCTTT
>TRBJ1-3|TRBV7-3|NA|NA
CASSKDSSSSGNTIYF
TGTGCCAGCAGCAAGGACAGCTCCAGCTCTGGAAACACCATATATTTT
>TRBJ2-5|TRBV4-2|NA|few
CASSQDSASEETQYF
TGTGCCAGCAGCCAAGATTCGGCTAGCGAAGAGACCCAGTACTTC
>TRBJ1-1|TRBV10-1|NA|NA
CASSEQGLDEAFF
TGCGCCAGCAGTGAGCAGGGGCTGGATGAAGCTTTCTTT
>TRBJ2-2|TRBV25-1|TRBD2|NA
CASRPPPGTSGNTGELFF
TGTGCCAGCAGGCCCCCCCCCGGGACTAGCGGGAACACCGGGGAGCTGTTTTTT
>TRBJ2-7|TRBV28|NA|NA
CASSTRHYEQYF
TGTGCCAGCAGTACGCGACACTACGAGCAGTACTTC
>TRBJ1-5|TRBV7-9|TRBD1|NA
CASSLGTGGNQPQHF
TGTGCCAGCAGCCTCGGGACAGGGGGCAATCAGCCCCAGCATTTT
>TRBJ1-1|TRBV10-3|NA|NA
CAISAEMNTEAFF
TGTGCCATCAGTGCCGAGATGAACACTGAAGCTTTCTTT
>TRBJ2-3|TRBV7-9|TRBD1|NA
CASSTDRDTDTQYF
TGTGCCAGCAGCACGGACAGGGACACAGATACGCAGTATTTT
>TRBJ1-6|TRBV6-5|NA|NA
CASSYGSESPLHF
TGTGCCAGCAGTTACGGTTCTGAGTCACCCCTCCACTTT
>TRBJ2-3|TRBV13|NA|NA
CASSLDRTTQYF
TGTGCCAGCAGCCTCGACAGAACTACGCAGTATTTT
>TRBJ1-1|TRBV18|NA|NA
CASSSTGLYTEAFF
TGTGCCAGCTCATCCACAGGGTTATACACTGAAGCTTTCTTT
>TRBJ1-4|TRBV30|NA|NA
CAWSSSDEKLFF
TGTGCCTGGAGTTCAAGCGATGAAAAACTGTTTTTT
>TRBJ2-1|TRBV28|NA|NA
CASSLPALEEQFF
TGTGCCAGCAGTTTACCAGCTCTGGAGGAGCAGTTCTTC
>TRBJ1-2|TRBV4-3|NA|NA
CASSPMRGSFYGYTF
TGCGCCAGCAGCCCCATGAGAGGGTCCTTCTACGGCTACACCTTC
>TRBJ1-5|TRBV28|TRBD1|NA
CASGAQGGASNQPQHF
TGTGCCAGCGGTGCCCAGGGGGGAGCTAGCAATCAGCCCCAGCATTTT
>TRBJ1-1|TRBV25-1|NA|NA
CASSEFGRGETTEAFF
TGTGCCAGCAGTGAATTCGGGCGGGGTGAAACAACTGAAGCTTTCTTT
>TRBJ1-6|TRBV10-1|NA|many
CASSARENSPLHF
TGCGCCAGCAGTGCTCGGGAGAATTCACCCCTCCACTTT
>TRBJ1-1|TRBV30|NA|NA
CAWKRATEAFF
TGTGCCTGGAAGAGGGCCACTGAAGCTTTCTTT
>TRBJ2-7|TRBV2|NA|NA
CASTGETYEQYF
TGTGCCAGCACAGGTGAGACCTACGAGCAGTACTTC
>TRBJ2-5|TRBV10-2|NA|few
CASSIGLQETQYF
TGCGCCAGCTCCATTGGGCTCCAAGAGACCCAGTACTTC
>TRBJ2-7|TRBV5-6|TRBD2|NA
CASSYGTSYEQYF
TGTGCCAGCAGCTACGGGACTAGCTACGAGCAGTACTTC
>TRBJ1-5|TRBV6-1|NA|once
CASNTGMSNQPQHF
TGTGCCAGCAACACAGGGATGAGCAATCAGCCCCAGCATTTT
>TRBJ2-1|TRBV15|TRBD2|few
CATRELAGGEQFF
TGTGCCACCAGGGAACTAGCGGGAGGTGAGCAGTTCTTC
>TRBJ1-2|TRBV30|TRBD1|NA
CAWRRQGFNYGYTF
TGTGCCTGGAGGAGACAGGGATTTAACTATGGCTACACCTTC
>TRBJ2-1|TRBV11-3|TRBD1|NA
CASSLAGQGVYEQFF
TGTGCCAGCAGCTTAGCGGGACAGGGAGTGTATGAGCAGTTCTTC
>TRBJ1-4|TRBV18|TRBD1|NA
CASSPVTGSVEKLFF
TGTGCCAGCTCACCGGTGACAGGGAGCGTTGAAAAACTGTTTTTT
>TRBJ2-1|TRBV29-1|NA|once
CSLLGGDYNEQFF
TGCAGCCTCCTAGGGGGGGACTACAATGAGCAGTTCTTC
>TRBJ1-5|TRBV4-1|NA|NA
CASSLTGGWSNQPQHF
TGCGCCAGCAGCCTGACGGGGGGCTGGAGCAATCAGCCCCAGCATTTT
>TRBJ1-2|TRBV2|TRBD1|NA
CASSRDRKIYGYTF
TGTGCCAGCAGTCGGGACAGGAAAATCTATGGCTACACCTTC
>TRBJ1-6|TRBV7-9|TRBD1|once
CASSYRDRVISPLHF
TGTGCCAGCAGCTACCGGGACAGGGTTATCTCACCCCTCCACTTT
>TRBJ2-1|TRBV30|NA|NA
CAWSRDSGNEQFF
TGTGCCTGGAGCAGGGACTCGGGGAATGAGCAGTTCTTC
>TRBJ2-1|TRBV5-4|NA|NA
CASSSDRRSYNEQFF
TGTGCCAGCAGCTCGGACAGAAGATCCTACAATGAGCAGTTCTTC
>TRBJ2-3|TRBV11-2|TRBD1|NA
CASSLLLGQGEDTQYF
TGTGCCAGCAGCTTATTGTTGGGACAGGGGGAGGATACGCAGTATTTT
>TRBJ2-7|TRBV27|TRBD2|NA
CASSLYGTSSYEQYF
TGTGCCAGCAGTTTATACGGGACTAGCTCCTACGAGCAGTACTTC
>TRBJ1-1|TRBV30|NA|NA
CAWRTDPMNTEAFF
TGTGCCTGGAGGACAGACCCTATGAACACTGAAGCTTTCTTT
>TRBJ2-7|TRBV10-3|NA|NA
CAISRDYEQYF
TGTGCCATCAGTCGGGATTACGAGCAGTACTTC
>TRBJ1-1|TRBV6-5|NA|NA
CASSFTRNTEAFF
TGTGCCAGCAGTTTTACACGGAACACTGAAGCTTTCTTT
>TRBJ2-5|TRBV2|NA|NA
CASQEGTVQETQYF
TGTGCCAGCCAAGAGGGGACTGTACAAGAGACCCAGTACTTC
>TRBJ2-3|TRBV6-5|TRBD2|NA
CASRPWGGRGDTQYF
TGTGCCAGCAGGCCGTGGGGAGGGCGGGGAGATACGCAGTATTTT
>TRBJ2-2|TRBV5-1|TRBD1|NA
CASSLWDSNTGELFF
TGCGCCAGCAGCCTGTGGGACAGTAACACCGGGGAGCTGTTTTTT
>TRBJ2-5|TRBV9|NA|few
CASSKEWGGAEETQYF
TGTGCCAGCAGCAAAGAGTGGGGGGGGGCAGAAGAGACCCAGTACTTC
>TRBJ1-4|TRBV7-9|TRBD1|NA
CASNTGTGNEKLFF
TGTGCCAGCAACACCGGGACAGGGAATGAAAAACTGTTTTTT
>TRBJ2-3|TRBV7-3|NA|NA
CASSLMAGVDTQYF
TGTGCCAGCAGCTTAATGGCAGGGGTAGATACGCAGTATTTT
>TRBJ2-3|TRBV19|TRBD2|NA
CASSIGSGGADTQYF
TGTGCCAGTAGTATAGGAAGCGGGGGGGCAGATACGCAGTATTTT
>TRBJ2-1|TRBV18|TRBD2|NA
CASSPEGAGGVYNEQFF
TGTGCCAGCTCACCTGAGGGAGCGGGAGGAGTTTACAATGAGCAGTTCTTC
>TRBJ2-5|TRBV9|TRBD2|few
CASSGGTSLETQYF
TGTGCCAGCAGCGGCGGGACTAGCCTCGAGACCCAGTACTTC
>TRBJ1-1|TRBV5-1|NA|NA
CASSLGGSGSTEAFF
TGCGCCAGCAGCTTGGGAGGAAGTGGGTCAACTGAAGCTTTCTTT
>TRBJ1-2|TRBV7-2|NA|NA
CASSLWGGDGYTF
TGTGCCAGCAGCTTATGGGGGGGTGATGGCTACACCTTC
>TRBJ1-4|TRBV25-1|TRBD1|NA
CASSALRGRREKLFF
TGTGCCAGCAGTGCCCTCAGGGGGCGCCGTGAAAAACTGTTTTTT
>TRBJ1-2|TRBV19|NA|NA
CASSISGISANYGYTF
TGTGCCAGTAGTATCTCAGGGATCTCGGCTAACTATGGCTACACCTTC
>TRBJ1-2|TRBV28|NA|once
CASYHREAYGYTF
TGTGCCAGCTATCACAGGGAAGCCTATGGCTACACCTTC
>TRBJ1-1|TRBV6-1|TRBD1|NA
CASRTGGAGTEAFF
TGTGCCAGCAGGACAGGGGGCGCAGGCACTGAAGCTTTCTTT